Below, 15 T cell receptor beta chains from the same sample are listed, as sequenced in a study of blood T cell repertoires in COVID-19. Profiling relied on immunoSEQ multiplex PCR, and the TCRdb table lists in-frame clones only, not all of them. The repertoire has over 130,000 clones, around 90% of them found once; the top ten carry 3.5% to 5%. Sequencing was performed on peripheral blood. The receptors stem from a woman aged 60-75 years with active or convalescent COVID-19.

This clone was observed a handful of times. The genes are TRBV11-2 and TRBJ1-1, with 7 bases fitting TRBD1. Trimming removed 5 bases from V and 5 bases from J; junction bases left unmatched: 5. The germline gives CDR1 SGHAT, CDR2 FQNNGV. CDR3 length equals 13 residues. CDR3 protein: CASSTRQGTEAFF. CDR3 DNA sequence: TGTGCCAGCAGCACCCGACAGGGAACTGAAGCTTTCTTT.

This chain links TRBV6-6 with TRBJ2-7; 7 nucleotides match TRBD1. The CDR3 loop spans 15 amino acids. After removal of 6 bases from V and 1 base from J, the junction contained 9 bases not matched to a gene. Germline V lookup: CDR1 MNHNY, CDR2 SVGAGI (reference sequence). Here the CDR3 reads CASRTLGQDSYEQYF. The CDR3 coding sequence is TGTGCCAGCAGAACCCTTGGACAGGATTCCTACGAGCAGTACTTC.

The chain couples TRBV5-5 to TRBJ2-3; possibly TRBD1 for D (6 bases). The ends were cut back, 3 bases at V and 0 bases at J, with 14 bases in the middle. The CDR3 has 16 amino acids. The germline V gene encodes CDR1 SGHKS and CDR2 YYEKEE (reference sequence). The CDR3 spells CASSWRTASSTDTQYF. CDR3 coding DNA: TGTGCCAGCAGCTGGAGGACAGCCTCTAGCACAGATACGCAGTATTTT.

The CDR3 nucleotides are TGTGCCAGTAGGCCAATAGGCCCCCAGAGGGCTGAAGCTTTCTTT. Its protein is CASRPIGPQRAEAFF. The chain couples TRBV19 to TRBJ1-1; D not resolved. This CDR3 is 15 amino acids long. V dropped 6 bases and J dropped 6 bases, with 20 bases sitting between them. Germline V gene sequence: CDR1 LNHDA, CDR2 SQIVND (reference sequence).

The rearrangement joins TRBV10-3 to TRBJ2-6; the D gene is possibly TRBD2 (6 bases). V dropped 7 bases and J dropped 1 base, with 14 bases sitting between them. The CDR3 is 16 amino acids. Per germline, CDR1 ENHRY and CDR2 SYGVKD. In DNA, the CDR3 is TGTGCCATCAATTTGGGGGGTCTTTCTGGGGCCAACGTCCTGACTTTC. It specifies CAINLGGLSGANVLTF.

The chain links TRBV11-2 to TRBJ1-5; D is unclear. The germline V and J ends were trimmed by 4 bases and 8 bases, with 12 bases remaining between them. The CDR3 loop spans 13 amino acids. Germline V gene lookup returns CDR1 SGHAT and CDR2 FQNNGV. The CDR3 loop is CASSSGVQEPQHF. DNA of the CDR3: TGTGCCAGCAGCTCGGGAGTACAAGAGCCCCAGCATTTT. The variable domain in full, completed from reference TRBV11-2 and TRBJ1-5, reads EAGVAQSPRYKIIEKRQSVAFWCNPISGHATLYWYQQILGQGPKLLIQFQNNGVVDDSQLPKDRFSAERLKGVDSTLKIQPAKLEDSAVYLCASSSGVQEPQHFGDGTRLSIL.

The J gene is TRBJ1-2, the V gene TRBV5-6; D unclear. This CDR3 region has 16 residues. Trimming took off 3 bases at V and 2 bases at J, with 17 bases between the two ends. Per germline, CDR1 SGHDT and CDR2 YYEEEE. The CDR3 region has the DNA TGTGCCAGCAGCTCTGAAAGTCCGGTAAAAAACTATGGCTACACCTTC. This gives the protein CASSSESPVKNYGYTF.

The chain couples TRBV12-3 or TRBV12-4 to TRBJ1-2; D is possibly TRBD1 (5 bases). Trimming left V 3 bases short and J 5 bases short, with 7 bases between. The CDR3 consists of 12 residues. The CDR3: CASSFSGYGYTF. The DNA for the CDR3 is TGTGCCAGCAGTTTTTCAGGGTATGGCTACACCTTC.

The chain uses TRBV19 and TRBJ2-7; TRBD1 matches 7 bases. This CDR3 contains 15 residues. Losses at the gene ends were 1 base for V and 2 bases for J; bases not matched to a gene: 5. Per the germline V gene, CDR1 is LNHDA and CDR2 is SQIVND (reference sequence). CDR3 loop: CASSIVLGQAYEQYF. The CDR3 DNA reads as TGTGCCAGTAGTATAGTATTAGGACAGGCCTACGAGCAGTACTTC.

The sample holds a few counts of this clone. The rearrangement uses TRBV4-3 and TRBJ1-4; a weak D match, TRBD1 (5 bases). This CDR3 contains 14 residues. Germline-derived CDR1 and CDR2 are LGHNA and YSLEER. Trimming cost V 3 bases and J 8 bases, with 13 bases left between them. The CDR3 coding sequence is TGCGCCAGCAGCCATACAGGAGTCCGGGAAAAACTGTTTTTT. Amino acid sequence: CASSHTGVREKLFF.

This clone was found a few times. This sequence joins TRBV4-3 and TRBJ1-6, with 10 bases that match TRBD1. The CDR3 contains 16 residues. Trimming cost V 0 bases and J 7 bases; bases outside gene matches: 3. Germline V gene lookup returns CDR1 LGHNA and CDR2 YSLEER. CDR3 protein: CASSQDWGQGNSPLHF. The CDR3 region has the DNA TGCGCCAGCAGCCAAGATTGGGGACAGGGGAATTCACCCCTCCACTTT.

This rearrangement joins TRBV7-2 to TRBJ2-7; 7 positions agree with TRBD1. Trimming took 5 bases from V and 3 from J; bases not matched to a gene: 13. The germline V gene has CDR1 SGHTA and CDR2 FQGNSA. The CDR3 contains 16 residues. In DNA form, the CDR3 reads TGTGCCAGCAGCCCCCGGACAGGAGTAGAGGTCTACGAGCAGTACTTC. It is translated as CASSPRTGVEVYEQYF.

As DNA, the CDR3 is TGTGCCAGCTCCCCAAACCAGGTCCACAATGAGCAGTTCTTC. Translation: CASSPNQVHNEQFF. The chain couples TRBV18 to TRBJ2-1; D not resolved. CDR1 KGHSH and CDR2 LQKENI come from the germline V gene. There are 14 residues in the CDR3. V lost 6 bases to trimming and J lost 5 bases, with 14 bases between them. The variable domain in full, with the rest retrieved from reference TRBV18 and TRBJ2-1, is NAGVMQNPRHLVRRRGQEARLRCSPMKGHSHVYWYRQLPEEGLKFMVYLQKENIIDESGMPKERFSAEFPKEGPSILRIQQVVRGDSAAYFCASSPNQVHNEQFFGPGTRLTVL.

The DNA for the CDR3 is TGCAGCGTTGAATCAGGGGTGGGGAATGAAAAACTGTTTTTT. Translated, it gives CSVESGVGNEKLFF. The rearrangement links TRBV29-1 to TRBJ1-4; maybe TRBD1 (6 bases). This CDR3 is built from 14 residues. V lost 2 bases, J lost 5 bases, and 12 bases lay in between. Germline-derived CDR1 and CDR2 are SQVTM and ANQGSEA. Variable domain in full (rest from reference TRBV29-1 and TRBJ1-4): SAVISQKPSRDICQRGTSLTIQCQVDSQVTMMFWYRQQPGQSLTLIATANQGSEATYESGFVIDKFPISRPNLTFSTLTVSNMSPEDSSIYLCSVESGVGNEKLFFGSGTQLSVL.

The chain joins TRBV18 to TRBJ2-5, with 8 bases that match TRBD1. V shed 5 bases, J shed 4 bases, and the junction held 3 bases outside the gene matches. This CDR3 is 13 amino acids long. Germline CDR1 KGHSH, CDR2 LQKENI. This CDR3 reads CASSADRGETQYF. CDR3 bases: TGTGCCAGCTCAGCCGACAGGGGAGAGACCCAGTACTTC.